This TCR beta chain was found in a study of blood T cell repertoires in COVID-19. Sequenced by immunoSEQ multiplex PCR; TCRdb stores in-frame clones only, minus some. The sample has over 300,000 clones; 90% are singletons. This CDR3 has 13 amino acids. V was cut by 8 bases and J by 1 base, with 12 bases left in between. Germline CDR1 is LNHNV and CDR2 is YYDKDF (reference sequence). The sequenced sample consisted of peripheral blood. The chain is built from TRBV15 and TRBJ2-7; no clear D. This clonotype originated in a man between 18 and 35 years old with active or convalescent COVID-19. The CDR3 sequence is CATGQERSYEQYF. The CDR3 nucleotides are TGTGCCACCGGCCAGGAACGTTCCTACGAGCAGTACTTC.